This TCR beta chain was found in a study of T cells in Graves' hyperthyroidism and ophthalmopathy. The wider study: Peripheral blood was drawn at first diagnosis, prior to all treatment.

Diagnostic assessment was based on clinical symptoms, serum thyroxine and TRAb, thyroid ultrasound and orbital computed tomography. The source material, RNA transcripts, was used to amplify TCR beta CDR3 regions. Researchers ran a first-round RT-PCR on the TCR CDR3 using the HTBI primer set. TCRdb re-analysed the multiplex PCR reads in MiXCR, keeping a single row per CDR3 protein. This sample yields 250,000 to 300,000 distinct CDR3 sequences, of which about 13% are seen a single time; approximately 7.9% belongs to the top ten. This clonotype was seen many times. V was shortened by 5 bases and J by 0 bases, with 13 bases between the two germline ends. Per the germline V gene, CDR1 is MNHNS and CDR2 is SASEGT. This CDR3 has 15 amino acids.

The sequence was collected from a woman in her 40s with Graves' hyperthyroidism. The sample was blood. The rearrangement joins TRBV6-1 to TRBJ1-2; D is possibly TRBD1 (6 bases). The CDR3 bases are TGTGCCAGCAGTTTTGGGGACACCCCTAACTATGGCTACACCTTC. Translation: CASSFGDTPNYGYTF.